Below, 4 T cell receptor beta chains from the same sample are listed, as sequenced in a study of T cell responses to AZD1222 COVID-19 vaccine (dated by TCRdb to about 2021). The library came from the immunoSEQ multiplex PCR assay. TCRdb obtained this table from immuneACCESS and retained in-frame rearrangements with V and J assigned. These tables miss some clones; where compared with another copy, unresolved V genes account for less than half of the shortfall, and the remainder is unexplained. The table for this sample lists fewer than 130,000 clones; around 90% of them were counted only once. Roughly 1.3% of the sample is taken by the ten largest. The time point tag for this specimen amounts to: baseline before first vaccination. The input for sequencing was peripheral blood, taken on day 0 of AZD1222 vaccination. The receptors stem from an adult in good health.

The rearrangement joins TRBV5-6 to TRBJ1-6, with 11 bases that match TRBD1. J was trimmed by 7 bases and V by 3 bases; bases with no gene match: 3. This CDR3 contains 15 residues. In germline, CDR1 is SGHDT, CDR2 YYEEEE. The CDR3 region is CASSWGQGDNSPLHF. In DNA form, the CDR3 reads TGTGCCAGCAGCTGGGGACAGGGGGACAATTCACCCCTCCACTTT.

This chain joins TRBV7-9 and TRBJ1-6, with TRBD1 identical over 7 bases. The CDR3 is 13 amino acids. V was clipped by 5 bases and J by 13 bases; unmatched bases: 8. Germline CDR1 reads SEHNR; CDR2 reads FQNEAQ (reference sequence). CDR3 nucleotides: TGTGCCAGCAGCCCCCCGGGACAGCTTCCCCTCCACTTT. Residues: CASSPPGQLPLHF.

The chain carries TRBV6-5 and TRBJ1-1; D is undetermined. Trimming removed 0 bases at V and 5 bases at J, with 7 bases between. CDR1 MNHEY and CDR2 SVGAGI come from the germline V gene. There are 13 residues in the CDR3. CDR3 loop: CASSYSLRTEAFF. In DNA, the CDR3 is TGTGCCAGCAGTTACTCGTTGCGGACTGAAGCTTTCTTT.

In DNA form, the CDR3 reads TGTGCCAGTAGTCCTCTACAGGGCCGTGTGGCTGAAGCTTTCTTT. This encodes CASSPLQGRVAEAFF. The rearrangement uses TRBV19 and TRBJ1-1; TRBD1 might be the D (6 bases). With 5 bases removed from V and 6 bases from J, the gap between germline ends came to 19 bases. Germline assignment: CDR1 LNHDA and CDR2 SQIVND (reference sequence). The CDR3 has 15 amino acids. The variable domain in full, completed from reference TRBV19 and TRBJ1-1, reads DGGITQSPKYLFRKEGQNVTLSCEQNLNHDAMYWYRQDPGQGLRLIYYSQIVNDFQKGDIAEGYSVSREKKESFPLTVTSAQKNPTAFYLCASSPLQGRVAEAFFGQGTRLTVV.